This T cell receptor (beta chain) emerged from a study of PD-1 blockade in classical Hodgkin lymphoma (dated by TCRdb to the early 2020s). About the study as a whole: Nivolumab dosing was 3 mg/kg intravenously every 2 weeks, continuing until either disease progression or unacceptable toxicity. The study used TCR beta sequencing and CyTOF to define a peripheral blood immune signature of response to PD-1 blockade in classical Hodgkin lymphoma.

As regards this clone: This clone's antigen is unknown. The sample holds no much larger clone one base away, and base qualities are not on file.

Overall study outcomes, separate from this receptor: The study was restricted to a single clinical trial cohort, and the causes of repertoire differences, possibly disease activity or prior therapy, were left undefined. Diversity was lower in patients who began nivolumab less than 1 year after ASCT, so these patients were left out of later analyses to avoid confounding by immune reconstitution. Trial patients achieving complete response had baseline diversity similar to newly diagnosed patients, whereas partial responders and progressors had significantly lower diversity. A significant rise by C4D1 was seen in CD4+ but not CD8+ TCR diversity (p=0.0027 vs p=0.16), with the rise being most apparent in complete responders (p=0.02). Newly diagnosed patients were reported to have lower baseline TCR diversity than healthy donors, and relapsed/refractory patients were reported to have lower baseline TCR diversity still.

The time point label, read with the paper, signifies: cycle 1 day 1 (C1D1), immediately before nivolumab initiation. Every trial patient had relapsed after autologous stem cell transplantation, and cohorts A, B and C differed in prior brentuximab vedotin exposure. The trial cohort included fewer than 65 patients with relapsed/refractory classical Hodgkin lymphoma, and each patient had a best overall response of complete response, partial response or progressive disease. Trial patients were treated with single-agent nivolumab in the multi-cohort phase II CheckMate 205 trial. Best overall response was determined by an independent review committee according to the 2007 International Working Group response criteria. PBMCs from the trial were collected at three points: immediately before nivolumab initiation (C1D1), and during therapy at cycle 2 day 1 and cycle 4 day 1. Peripheral blood was collected in 8 mL Vacutainer Cell Preparation Tubes, from which PBMCs were isolated by centrifugation and then cryopreserved.

The Qiagen DNeasy kit was used to extract genomic DNA from unsorted PBMCs and from the negatively selected CD4+ and CD8+ fractions. TCR beta CDR3 regions were amplified by immunoSEQ multiplex PCR using primers annealing to V and J segments. Amplification bias was minimized using a synthetic immune receptor repertoire, and residual bias was removed computationally after sequencing. The published analysis was carried out like this. Custom Python scripts were used to quantify repertoire diversity as the Shannon entropy index. Unsorted, CD4+ and CD8+ repertoires were analyzed separately, except for combined analyses in which CD4+ and CD8+ sequences were merged in silico. A clone counted as expanded when the clone's frequency after treatment rose at least 2-fold relative to C1D1, and clones undetected at baseline were given a pseudocount of 0.5. Clones with 0 or 1 copy at C1D1 were defined as singleton clones, while clones with 2 or more copies were defined as non-singleton clones. By matching protein sequences in sorted samples from the same patient, clones expanded in unsorted samples were annotated as CD4+, CD8+ or unknown. Diversity changes from C1D1 to C4D1 were tested in paired samples using Wilcoxon tests. Sourced from immuneACCESS, this table was stored by TCRdb with only in-frame sequences that have V and J called. A share of the clones is absent; for the studies checked, an unresolved V gene accounts for under half, and the remainder has no known explanation. V, J and clone size are those of that table, while D and trimming were read from the DNA. This sample gives 72,000 or so clones in total; more than 85% of them show up just once. The ten largest clonotypes hold 6.5% to 8% of the sample.

Relative to germline, V is missing 4 bases and J is missing 0 bases, with 4 bases of the junction outside any gene match. Measured from the cysteine to the phenylalanine, the CDR3 is 15 residues long. The DNA shown is the 45-base CDR3, in frame from base 1. The germline V gene provides CDR1 SGDLS and CDR2 YYNGEE. This clonotype was obtained from a human donor with classical Hodgkin lymphoma. Source: peripheral blood mononuclear cells (PBMCs), taken at baseline. The chain joins TRBV9 to TRBJ2-1, with 7 bases matching TRBD2. The nucleotides read TGTGCCAGCAGCCCTAGCGGTGGCTCCTACAATGAGCAGTTCTTC. Translated, this gives CASSPSGGSYNEQFF.